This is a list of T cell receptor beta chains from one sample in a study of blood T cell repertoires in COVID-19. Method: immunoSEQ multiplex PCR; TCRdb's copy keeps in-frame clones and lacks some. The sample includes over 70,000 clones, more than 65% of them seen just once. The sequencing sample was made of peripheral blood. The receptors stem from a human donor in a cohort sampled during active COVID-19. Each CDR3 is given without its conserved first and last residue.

CDR3aa: ASSQAGNEQF
j_gene: TRBJ2-1
v_gene: TRBV3-1/TRBV3-2

CDR3aa: ASTHRSVGEKLF
j_gene: TRBJ1-4
v_gene: TRBV19

CDR3aa: ASSQTYGQGTDTQY
j_gene: TRBJ2-3
v_gene: TRBV4-1

CDR3aa: ASSASARDSPLH
j_gene: TRBJ1-6
v_gene: TRBV27

CDR3aa: ASSPPMAQGARNTEAF
j_gene: TRBJ1-1
v_gene: TRBV18

CDR3aa: ATSRGDREETQY
j_gene: TRBJ2-5
v_gene: TRBV15

CDR3aa: ASSHQGRTSYGYT
j_gene: TRBJ1-2
v_gene: TRBV3-1/TRBV3-2

CDR3aa: ASSLAGSRDTEAF
j_gene: TRBJ1-1
v_gene: TRBV7-8

CDR3aa: ASSRPGQGNTEAF
j_gene: TRBJ1-1
v_gene: TRBV19

CDR3aa: ASSQAKGRGLKTQY
j_gene: TRBJ2-5
v_gene: TRBV3-1/TRBV3-2

CDR3aa: ASSAGLAGVGDTQY
j_gene: TRBJ2-3
v_gene: TRBV6-1

CDR3aa: ASSLLRGKESYEQY
j_gene: TRBJ2-7
v_gene: TRBV7-9

CDR3aa: ASSFRGPNEKLF
j_gene: TRBJ1-4
v_gene: TRBV13

CDR3aa: ASSSWTAYEQY
j_gene: TRBJ2-7
v_gene: TRBV5-5

CDR3aa: ASSQTGTVLNYGYT
j_gene: TRBJ1-2
v_gene: TRBV3-1/TRBV3-2

CDR3aa: ASSDQGSGLYNEQF
j_gene: TRBJ2-1
v_gene: TRBV9

CDR3aa: ASSLGPQGGNYEQY
j_gene: TRBJ2-7
v_gene: TRBV5-1

CDR3aa: SVVPRPDTEAF
j_gene: TRBJ1-1
v_gene: TRBV29-1

CDR3aa: ASSERGTGEDTQY
j_gene: TRBJ2-3
v_gene: TRBV10-1

CDR3aa: ASSLTGGSYEQY
j_gene: TRBJ2-7
v_gene: TRBV11-2

CDR3aa: ASSSQGANYGYT
j_gene: TRBJ1-2
v_gene: TRBV7-2

CDR3aa: ATSDLHSGTETYEQY
j_gene: TRBJ2-7
v_gene: TRBV24-1

CDR3aa: ASSLEVRMAVRGDTQY
j_gene: TRBJ2-3
v_gene: TRBV7-8

CDR3aa: ASSTSGASGNTIY
j_gene: TRBJ1-3
v_gene: TRBV3-1/TRBV3-2

CDR3aa: ASSQSRTNTEAF
j_gene: TRBJ1-1
v_gene: TRBV23-1

CDR3aa: ASSLAGGNTGELF
j_gene: TRBJ2-2
v_gene: TRBV5-1

CDR3aa: ASSLGKGLAGAYNEQF
j_gene: TRBJ2-1
v_gene: TRBV7-2

CDR3aa: ASSTSGGNTGELF
j_gene: TRBJ2-2
v_gene: TRBV19

CDR3aa: ASSRGGISYNEQF
j_gene: TRBJ2-1
v_gene: TRBV4-2

CDR3aa: ASSDDRVAYNEQF
j_gene: TRBJ2-1
v_gene: TRBV5-1

CDR3aa: ASSSPTGRNEQF
j_gene: TRBJ2-1
v_gene: TRBV7-3

CDR3aa: ASSPIVQGRSTEAF
j_gene: TRBJ1-1
v_gene: TRBV3-1/TRBV3-2

CDR3aa: TSSQDLEGTDYEQY
j_gene: TRBJ2-7
v_gene: TRBV1

CDR3aa: ATSSPPRGTGELF
j_gene: TRBJ2-2
v_gene: TRBV15

CDR3aa: ASSRVAGGPRANTGELF
j_gene: TRBJ2-2
v_gene: TRBV3-1/TRBV3-2

CDR3aa: ASGLAPGLYSNQPQH
j_gene: TRBJ1-5
v_gene: TRBV12-5

CDR3aa: ASSQGGQPALSGELF
j_gene: TRBJ2-2
v_gene: TRBV3-1/TRBV3-2

CDR3aa: ASSSGGGDTQY
j_gene: TRBJ2-3
v_gene: TRBV7-7

CDR3aa: ASSSYTEAF
j_gene: TRBJ1-1
v_gene: TRBV5-6

CDR3aa: ASSSGTGGAETQY
j_gene: TRBJ2-3
v_gene: TRBV27

CDR3aa: ASSEPGGFNEQF
j_gene: TRBJ2-1
v_gene: TRBV25-1

CDR3aa: ASSSRWSAGGLF
j_gene: TRBJ1-4
v_gene: TRBV6-2/TRBV6-3

CDR3aa: ASTKDRVNYGYT
j_gene: TRBJ1-2
v_gene: TRBV6-5

CDR3aa: SASRQGPQY
j_gene: TRBJ2-5
v_gene: TRBV20-1

CDR3aa: ASSLTRGTEAF
j_gene: TRBJ1-1
v_gene: TRBV7-3